This entry is about one T cell receptor (beta chain). What it binds is not known. TCRdb used MiXCR to reprocess the 5' RACE reads, holding one entry per CDR3 protein. Of fewer than 250,000 distinct CDR3 sequences listed, 6% to 8% are singletons. This specimen comes from a study of identical twins. Overall study results and limits: Among beta out-of-frame sequences, excess sharing between twins appeared weaker. While abundant cord blood beta clonotypes carried fewer insertions, memory repertoires showed no such pattern. Instead of following the same donors, the conclusions were based on cross-sectional statistical analysis. Models predicted too little out-of-frame TCR alpha sharing in monozygotic twins.

This sample was shared with a second study, whose subject was yellow fever vaccine responses in identical twins.

The source material was CD8+ T cells sorted from blood. The TCR was taken from a woman younger than 30 in good health.

CDR3 nucleotides: TGTGCCAGCAGCCAGGGATTCGAGCAGTACTTC. It specifies CASSQGFEQYF. The J gene is TRBJ2-7, the V gene TRBV7-6; possible D gene TRBD1, 5 bases. Germline assignment: CDR1 SGHVS and CDR2 FNYEAQ. This CDR3 spans 11 amino acids. Trimming removed 5 bases at V and 6 bases at J, with 8 bases between.